This TCR beta chain was profiled in a study of cytomegalovirus exposure and HLA in healthy donors. There are 15 residues in the CDR3. Trimming took 6 bases from V and 2 from J; bases not matched to a gene: 6. Germline lookup yields CDR1 WNHNN and CDR2 SYGVQD (reference sequence). Unrecorded immune exposure was likely among donors, who were nominally healthy when sampled. Findings of the study overall: Segments of the TCR beta V type were, in most cases, productive about 90% or about 30% of the time in an earlier analysis. Using a false discovery rate of 0.05, a later analysis showed that 16,951 TCR beta sequences were associated with HLA alleles. It was taken for granted in presence/absence analyses that sequencing depth across donors was roughly uniform.

A word on this clone: The antigen remains unidentified.

Researchers ran the PCR with 60 Vbeta and 13 Jbeta primers. Repertoires were generated with immunoSEQ multiplex PCR, while TCRdb's copy carries only in-frame clones and drops some. This table holds about 160,000 clones, more than 65% found once. The source material was PBMCs. The chain couples TRBV10-1 to TRBJ2-1; 8 nucleotides line up with TRBD2. This receptor was identified in a man aged 30 to 39 in good health and CMV-seronegative. The CDR3 nucleotides read TGCGCCAGCAGCCACACTAGCGGAACCTACAATGAGCAGTTCTTC. Its translation: CASSHTSGTYNEQFF.